There are many counts of the clone carrying this TCR beta chain. The J segment lost 1 base and the V segment lost 6 bases, leaving 0 bases of the junction unmatched. CDR3 length: 13 amino acids. Germline CDR1 reads MGHDK; CDR2 reads SYGVNS. The data are from a study of response to subunit inactivated influenza vaccine. TCRdb passed the RT-PCR reads through MiXCR, listing each CDR3 protein once. The data hold around 530,000 distinct CDR3 sequences, with 12% observed a single time. The input for sequencing was PBMCs from blood, taken on the day of vaccination. J is TRBJ2-7 and V is TRBV25-1; TRBD2 aligns across 10 bases. The receptor was derived from a man between 50 and 59 years old who received an inactivated influenza vaccine. The DNA of the CDR3 is TGTGCCAGCAGACTAGCGGGGTCCTACGAGCAGTACTTC. As protein: CASRLAGSYEQYF.